These T cell receptor beta chains were read from a single sample in a study of T cells in localized non-small cell lung cancer. The protocol was immunoSEQ multiplex PCR, while the TCRdb copy is restricted to in-frame clones and leaves out a portion. The sample has 9,000 to 13,000 clones; 70% to 90% are singletons. The specimen was peripheral blood, collected before any cancer treatment. The receptor source for this set is a male donor aged 60 or over with stage III lung adenocarcinoma. CDR3s include the opening cysteine and the closing phenylalanine or tryptophan. A D gene is named only where the DNA matches it firmly.

D: -; V: TRBV2; CDR3: CASSENWGTEAFF
D: -; V: TRBV6-1; CDR3: CASSEEGLDTQYF
D: -; V: TRBV7-3; CDR3: CASSLTGQAYNYGYTF
D: -; V: TRBV19; CDR3: CASSSLDIQYF
D: TRBD2; V: TRBV7-2; CDR3: CASSLAISDSGRAVNEQFF
D: -; V: TRBV9; CDR3: CASSHYSGRSTDTQYF
D: TRBD2; V: TRBV7-3; CDR3: CASSPGGGPDTQYF
D: TRBD2; V: TRBV7-2; CDR3: CASSIAGGFLLRRSYNEQFF
D: TRBD2; V: TRBV6-1; CDR3: CASRSASGTLSEQFF
D: TRBD2; V: TRBV4-3; CDR3: CASIPISRLAGYEQYF
D: -; V: TRBV6-5; CDR3: CASSYGPNNEQFF
D: TRBD1; V: TRBV10-3; CDR3: CAISERGRGLYEQYF
D: -; V: TRBV18; CDR3: CASSPGGSSYEQYF
D: -; V: TRBV21-1; CDR3: CASNLNAGGGEAFF
D: -; V: TRBV2; CDR3: CASSVRGLTDTQYF
D: -; V: TRBV7-9; CDR3: CASSSQWAQGELFF
D: TRBD1; V: TRBV11-2; CDR3: CASGRVDRGNTEAFF
D: -; V: TRBV6-1; CDR3: CASSEGAYRAWLEQFF
D: TRBD2; V: TRBV7-9; CDR3: CASSLTSGALNEQFF
D: -; V: TRBV11-3; CDR3: CVRGRAYEQYF
D: TRBD1; V: TRBV27; CDR3: CASSLRPLGQGNEKLFF
D: TRBD2; V: TRBV4-3; CDR3: CASSQDVTSGYEQYF
D: -; V: TRBV7-9; CDR3: CASSLVLDQETQYF
D: -; V: TRBV7-2; CDR3: CASSLGQLTGELFF
D: TRBD1; V: TRBV15; CDR3: CATSTYPGQGGPYEQYF
D: TRBD2; V: TRBV20-1; CDR3: CSRGVQETQYF
D: -; V: TRBV6-5; CDR3: CASSSTPTGELFF
D: -; V: TRBV5-4; CDR3: CASSASVQTLDNEQFF
D: TRBD1; V: TRBV28; CDR3: CASKTGASNSPLHF
D: -; V: TRBV6-1; CDR3: CASRGDPNSATIYF
D: TRBD1; V: TRBV7-2; CDR3: CASSWGQSTEAFF
D: TRBD2; V: TRBV4-2; CDR3: CASSQYPIVGRTSGRAGELFF
D: -; V: TRBV18; CDR3: CASSPGVRDSNQPQHF
D: -; V: TRBV25-1; CDR3: CAILKGGEAQYF
D: TRBD1; V: TRBV7-9; CDR3: CASSPTGGSSGNTIYF
D: TRBD1; V: TRBV7-3; CDR3: CASSRSRGRTDTQYF
D: TRBD2; V: TRBV5-1; CDR3: CASSPRGAGVWNNEQFF
D: -; V: TRBV30; CDR3: CAWTADRRTEAFF
D: -; V: TRBV9; CDR3: CASSVDGRGAGTQYF
D: -; V: TRBV19; CDR3: CASSPLEGRGGSPLHF
D: -; V: TRBV6-7; CDR3: CASRLLRRINQPQHF
D: -; V: TRBV7-8; CDR3: CASSLGSYEQYF
D: -; V: TRBV19; CDR3: CASSSMGDTEAFF
D: -; V: TRBV4-3; CDR3: CASSQDWAGELFF
D: -; V: TRBV4-3; CDR3: CASSQELLRADTQYF
D: -; V: TRBV28; CDR3: CASSSPPGSRTEAFF
D: TRBD2; V: TRBV28; CDR3: CASSRSGTSGFSADTQYF
D: -; V: TRBV28; CDR3: CASSLASYGYTF
D: TRBD1; V: TRBV7-2; CDR3: CASSHRGNTEAFF
D: -; V: TRBV6-5; CDR3: CASRGNLGGQPQHF
D: TRBD1; V: TRBV4-3; CDR3: CAASTGHSTGELFF
D: TRBD2; V: TRBV7-8; CDR3: CASSFTVTSGIDTQYF
D: TRBD1; V: TRBV7-9; CDR3: CASSLAGRQGYRNEQYF
D: -; V: TRBV9; CDR3: CASSLRLHNEQFF
D: -; V: TRBV6-6; CDR3: CASSTGGSGNTIYF
D: TRBD2; V: TRBV7-6; CDR3: CASSLLASGSTGELFF
D: -; V: TRBV9; CDR3: CASSVGGSQETQYF
D: TRBD2; V: TRBV14; CDR3: CASSQQTSSGRSGELFF
D: -; V: TRBV9; CDR3: CASIGRRGQPQHF